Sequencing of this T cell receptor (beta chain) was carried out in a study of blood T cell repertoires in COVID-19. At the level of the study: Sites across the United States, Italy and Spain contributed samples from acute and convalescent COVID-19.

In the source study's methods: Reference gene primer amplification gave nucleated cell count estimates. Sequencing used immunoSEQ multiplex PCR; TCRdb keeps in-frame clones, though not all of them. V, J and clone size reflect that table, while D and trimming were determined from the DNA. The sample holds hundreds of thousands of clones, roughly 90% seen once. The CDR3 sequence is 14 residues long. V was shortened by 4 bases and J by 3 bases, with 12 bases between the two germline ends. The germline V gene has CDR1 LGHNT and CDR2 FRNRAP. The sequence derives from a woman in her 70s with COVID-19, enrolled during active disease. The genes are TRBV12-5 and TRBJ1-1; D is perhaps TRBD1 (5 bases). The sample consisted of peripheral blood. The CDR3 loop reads CASGSWVGHTEAFF. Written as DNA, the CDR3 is TGTGCTAGTGGTTCGTGGGTGGGGCACACTGAAGCTTTCTTT.